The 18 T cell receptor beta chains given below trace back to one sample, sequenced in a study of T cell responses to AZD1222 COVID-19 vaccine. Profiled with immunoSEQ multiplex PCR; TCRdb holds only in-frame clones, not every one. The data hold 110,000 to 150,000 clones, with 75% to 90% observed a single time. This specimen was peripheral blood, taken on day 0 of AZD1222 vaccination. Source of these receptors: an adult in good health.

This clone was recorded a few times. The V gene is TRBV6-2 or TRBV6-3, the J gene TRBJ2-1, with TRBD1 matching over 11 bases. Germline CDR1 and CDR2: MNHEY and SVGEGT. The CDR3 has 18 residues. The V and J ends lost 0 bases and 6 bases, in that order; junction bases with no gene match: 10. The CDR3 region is CASSYSGATGTGGNEQFF. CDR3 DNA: TGTGCCAGCAGTTACTCAGGAGCCACCGGGACAGGGGGCAATGAGCAGTTCTTC.

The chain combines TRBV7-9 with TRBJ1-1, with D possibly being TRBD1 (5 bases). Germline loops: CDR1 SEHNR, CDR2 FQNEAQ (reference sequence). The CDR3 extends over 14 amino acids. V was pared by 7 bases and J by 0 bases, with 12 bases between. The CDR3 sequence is CASMTAYMNTEAFF. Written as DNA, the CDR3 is TGTGCCAGCATGACAGCATACATGAACACTGAAGCTTTCTTT.

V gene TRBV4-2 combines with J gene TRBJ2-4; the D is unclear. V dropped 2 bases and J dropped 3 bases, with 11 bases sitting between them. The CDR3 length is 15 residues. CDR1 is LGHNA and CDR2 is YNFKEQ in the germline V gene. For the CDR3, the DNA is TGTGCCAGCAGCCAAAGCGTTAAGGACAAAAACATTCAGTACTTC. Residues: CASSQSVKDKNIQYF.

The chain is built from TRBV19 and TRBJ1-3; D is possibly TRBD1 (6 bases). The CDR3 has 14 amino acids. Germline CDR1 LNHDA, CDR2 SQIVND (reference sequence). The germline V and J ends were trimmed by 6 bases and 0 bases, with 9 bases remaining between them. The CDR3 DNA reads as TGTGCCAGTAGACTACAGGGCTCTGGAAACACCATATATTTT. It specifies CASRLQGSGNTIYF.

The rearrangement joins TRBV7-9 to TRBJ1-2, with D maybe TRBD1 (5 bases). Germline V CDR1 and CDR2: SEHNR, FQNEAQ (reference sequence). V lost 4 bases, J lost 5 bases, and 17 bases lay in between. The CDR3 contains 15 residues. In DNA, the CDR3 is TGTGCCAGCAGCTCTACCTCGGGGGAAGGGTATGGCTACACCTTC. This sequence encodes CASSSTSGEGYGYTF.

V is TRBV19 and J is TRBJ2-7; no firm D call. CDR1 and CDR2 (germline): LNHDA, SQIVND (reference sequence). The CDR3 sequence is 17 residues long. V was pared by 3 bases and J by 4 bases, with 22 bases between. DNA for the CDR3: TGTGCCAGTAGTATTAACCACCCAAATTTGGGTATATACGAGCAGTACTTC. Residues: CASSINHPNLGIYEQYF.

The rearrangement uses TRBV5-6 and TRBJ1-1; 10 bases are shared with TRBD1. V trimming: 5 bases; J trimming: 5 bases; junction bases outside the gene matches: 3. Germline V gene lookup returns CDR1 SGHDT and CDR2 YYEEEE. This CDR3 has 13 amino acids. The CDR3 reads CASRRDRGTEAFF. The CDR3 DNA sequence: TGTGCCAGCAGACGGGACAGGGGTACTGAAGCTTTCTTT.

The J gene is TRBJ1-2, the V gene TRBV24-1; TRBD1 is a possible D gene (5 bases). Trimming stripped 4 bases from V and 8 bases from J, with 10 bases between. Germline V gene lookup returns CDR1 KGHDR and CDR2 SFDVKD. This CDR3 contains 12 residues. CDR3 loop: CATSEPGRGYTF. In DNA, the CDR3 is TGTGCCACCAGTGAACCAGGGCGCGGCTACACCTTC.

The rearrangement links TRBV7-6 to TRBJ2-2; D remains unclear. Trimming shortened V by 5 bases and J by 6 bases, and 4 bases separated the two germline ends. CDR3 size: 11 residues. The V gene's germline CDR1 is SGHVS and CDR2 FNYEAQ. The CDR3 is CASSLSGELFF. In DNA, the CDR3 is TGTGCCAGCAGCCTATCCGGGGAGCTGTTTTTT. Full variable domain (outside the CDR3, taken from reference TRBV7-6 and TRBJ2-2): GAGVSQSPRYKVTKRGQDVALRCDPISGHVSLYWYRQALGQGPEFLTYFNYEAQQDKSGLPNDRFSAERPEGSISTLTIQRTEQRDSAMYRCASSLSGELFFGEGSRLTVL.

The CDR3 DNA reads as TGTGCCAGTAGTATTTCTGGAAGCGGGGGAACCTACGAGCAGTACTTC. It encodes CASSISGSGGTYEQYF. The chain is built from TRBV19 and TRBJ2-7; 8 positions agree with TRBD2. The V segment lost 3 bases and the J segment 2 bases; nucleotides outside the gene matches: 9. CDR1 is LNHDA, CDR2 SQIVND, per germline (reference sequence). This CDR3 is 16 amino acids long.

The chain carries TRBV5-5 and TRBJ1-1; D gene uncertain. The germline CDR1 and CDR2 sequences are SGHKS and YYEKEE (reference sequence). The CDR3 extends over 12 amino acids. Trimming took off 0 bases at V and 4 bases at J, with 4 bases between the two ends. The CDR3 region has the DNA TGTGCCAGCAGCTTGGATACCACTGAAGCTTTCTTT. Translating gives CASSLDTTEAFF.

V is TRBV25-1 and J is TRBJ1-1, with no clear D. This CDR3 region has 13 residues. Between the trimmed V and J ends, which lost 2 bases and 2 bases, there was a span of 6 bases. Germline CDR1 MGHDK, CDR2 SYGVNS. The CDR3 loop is CASSEGPNTEAFF. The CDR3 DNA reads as TGTGCCAGCAGTGAAGGCCCAAACACTGAAGCTTTCTTT. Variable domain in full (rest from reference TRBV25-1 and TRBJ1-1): EADIYQTPRYLVIGTGKKITLECSQTMGHDKMYWYQQDPGMELHLIHYSYGVNSTEKGDLSSESTVSRIRTEHFPLTLESARPSHTSQYLCASSEGPNTEAFFGQGTRLTVV.

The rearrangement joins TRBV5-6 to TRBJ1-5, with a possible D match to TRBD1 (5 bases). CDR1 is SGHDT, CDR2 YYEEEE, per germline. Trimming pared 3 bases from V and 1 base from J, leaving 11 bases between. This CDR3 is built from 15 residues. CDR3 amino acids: CASSWGPTSNQPQHF. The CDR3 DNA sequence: TGTGCCAGCAGCTGGGGACCCACAAGCAATCAGCCCCAGCATTTT.

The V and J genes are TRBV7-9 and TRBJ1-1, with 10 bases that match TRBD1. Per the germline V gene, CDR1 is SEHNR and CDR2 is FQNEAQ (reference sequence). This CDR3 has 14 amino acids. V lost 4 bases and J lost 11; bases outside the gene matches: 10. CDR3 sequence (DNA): TGTGCCAGCAGCTCGGCTCGGGACAGGGGATCCGCTTTCTTT. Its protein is CASSSARDRGSAFF.

CDR3 sequence reads: CASSLSELSNEQFF. In nucleotides, the CDR3 is TGTGCCAGCAGCTTATCAGAACTCAGCAATGAGCAGTTCTTC. The rearrangement uses TRBV11-2 and TRBJ2-1; no reliable D call. In germline, CDR1 is SGHAT, CDR2 FQNNGV. The CDR3 spans 14 residues. Trimming pared 2 bases from V and 6 bases from J, leaving 11 bases between.

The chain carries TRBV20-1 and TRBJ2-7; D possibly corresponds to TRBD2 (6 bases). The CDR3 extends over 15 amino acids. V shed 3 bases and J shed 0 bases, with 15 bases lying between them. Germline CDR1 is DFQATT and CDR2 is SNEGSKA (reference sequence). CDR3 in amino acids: CSASDIAESSYEQYF. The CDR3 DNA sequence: TGCAGTGCTAGTGATATAGCGGAAAGCTCCTACGAGCAGTACTTC.

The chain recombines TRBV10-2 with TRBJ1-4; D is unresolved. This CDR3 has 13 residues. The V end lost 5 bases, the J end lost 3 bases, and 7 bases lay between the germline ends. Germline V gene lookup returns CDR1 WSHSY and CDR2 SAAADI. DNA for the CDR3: TGCGCCAGCAGTATCGACCCTAATGAAAAACTGTTTTTT. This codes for CASSIDPNEKLFF.

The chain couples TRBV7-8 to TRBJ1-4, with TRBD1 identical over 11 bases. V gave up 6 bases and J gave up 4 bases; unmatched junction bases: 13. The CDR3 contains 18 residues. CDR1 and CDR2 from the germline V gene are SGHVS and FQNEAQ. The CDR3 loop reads CASSFWTGGLALNEKLFF. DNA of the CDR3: TGTGCCAGCAGTTTCTGGACAGGGGGCTTGGCCCTTAATGAAAAACTGTTTTTT.